This TCR beta chain stems from a study of cytotoxic CD8 clonotypes in ibrutinib-treated CLL. Clones were sequenced by immunoSEQ multiplex PCR, and TCRdb holds only the in-frame ones, with some missing. The table records 300,000 to 400,000 clones, about 61% of them present only once. The CDR3 extends over 14 amino acids. V lost 2 bases and J lost 6; bases outside the gene matches: 4. Germline CDR1 and CDR2: SGHTA and FQGTGA. The material sequenced was PBMCs, taken after 36 months of ibrutinib treatment. The rearrangement joins TRBV7-3 to TRBJ2-3; TRBD1 matches at 8 bases. The receptor was isolated from a human donor with chronic lymphocytic leukemia. In DNA, the CDR3 is TGTGCCAGCAGCTTACGGGCAGGGGGCGATACGCAGTATTTT. As protein: CASSLRAGGDTQYF. Variable domain in full (rest from reference TRBV7-3 and TRBJ2-3): GAGVSQTPSNKVTEKGKYVELRCDPISGHTALYWYRQSLGQGPEFLIYFQGTGAADDSGLPNDRFFAVRPEGSVSTLKIQRTERGDSAVYLCASSLRAGGDTQYFGPGTRLTVL.